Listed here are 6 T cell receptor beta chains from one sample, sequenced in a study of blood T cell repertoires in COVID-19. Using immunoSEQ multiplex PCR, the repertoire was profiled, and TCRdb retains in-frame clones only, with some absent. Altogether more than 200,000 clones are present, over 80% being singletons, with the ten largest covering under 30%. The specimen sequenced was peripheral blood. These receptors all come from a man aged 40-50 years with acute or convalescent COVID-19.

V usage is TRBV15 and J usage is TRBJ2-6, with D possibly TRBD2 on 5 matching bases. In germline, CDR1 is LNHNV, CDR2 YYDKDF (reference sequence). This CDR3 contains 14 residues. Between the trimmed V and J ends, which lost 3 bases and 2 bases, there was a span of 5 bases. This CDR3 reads CATSRGAGANVLTF. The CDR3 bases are TGTGCCACCAGCAGGGGAGCTGGGGCCAACGTCCTGACTTTC.

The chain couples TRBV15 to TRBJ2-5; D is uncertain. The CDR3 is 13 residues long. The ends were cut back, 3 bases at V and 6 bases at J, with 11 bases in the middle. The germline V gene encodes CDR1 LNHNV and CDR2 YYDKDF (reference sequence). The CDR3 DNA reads TGTGCCACCAGCAGTCCCAATCAAAAGACCCAGTACTTC. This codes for CATSSPNQKTQYF.

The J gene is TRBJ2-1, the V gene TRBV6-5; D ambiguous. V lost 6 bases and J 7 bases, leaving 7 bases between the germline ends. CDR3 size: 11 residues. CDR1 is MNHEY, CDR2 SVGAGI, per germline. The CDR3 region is CASRTTNEQFF. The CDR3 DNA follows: TGTGCCAGCAGGACGACTAATGAGCAGTTCTTC.

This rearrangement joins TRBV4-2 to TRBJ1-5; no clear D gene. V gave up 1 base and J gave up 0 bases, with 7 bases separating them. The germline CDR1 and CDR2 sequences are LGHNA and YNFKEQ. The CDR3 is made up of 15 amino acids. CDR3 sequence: CASSQAHNSNQPQHF. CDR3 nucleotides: TGTGCCAGCAGCCAAGCACATAATAGCAATCAGCCCCAGCATTTT.

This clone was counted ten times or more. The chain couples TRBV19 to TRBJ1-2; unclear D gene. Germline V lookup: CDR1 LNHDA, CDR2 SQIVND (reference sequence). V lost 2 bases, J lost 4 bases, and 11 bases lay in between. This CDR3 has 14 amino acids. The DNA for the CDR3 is TGTGCCAGTAGTATATTAGGGAGCCTCTATGGCTACACCTTC. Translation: CASSILGSLYGYTF.

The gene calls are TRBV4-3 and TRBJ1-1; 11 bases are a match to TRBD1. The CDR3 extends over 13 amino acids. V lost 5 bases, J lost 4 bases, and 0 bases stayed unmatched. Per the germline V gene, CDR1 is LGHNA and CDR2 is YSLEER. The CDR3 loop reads CASSGTGGTEAFF. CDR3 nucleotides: TGCGCCAGCAGCGGGACAGGGGGCACTGAAGCTTTCTTT.